The 24 T cell receptor beta chains below come from one sample, sequenced in a study of blood T cell repertoires in COVID-19 (TCRdb year 2020). Libraries were built with the immunoSEQ multiplex PCR assay. Imported from immuneACCESS, the table was reduced by TCRdb to in-frame sequences with V and J called. These copies leave out some clones; in studies compared against another copy, an unresolved V gene accounts for under half, and the cause of the remainder is not known. A total of 300,000 to 400,000 clones appear in this sample, more than 85% of them only once. The ten largest account for 1% of the sample. Sequencing used PBMCs or T cells enriched from blood (not recorded which). Receptors were obtained from a woman aged 25 to 45 who had recovered from COVID-19.

The chain combines TRBV19 with TRBJ1-2; D is unclear. CDR1 is LNHDA and CDR2 is SQIVND in the germline V gene (reference sequence). The CDR3 has 13 residues. V was cut by 3 bases and J by 4 bases, with 9 bases left in between. CDR3 sequence reads: CASSIWTLYGYTF. Written as DNA, the CDR3 is TGTGCCAGTAGTATCTGGACTCTCTATGGCTACACCTTC.

On this clone: The sample contains more than one DNA sequence encoding this CDR3. The gene calls are TRBV24-1 and TRBJ2-1; 8 bases are a match to TRBD1. CDR1 KGHDR and CDR2 SFDVKD come from the germline V gene. The J segment lost 7 bases and the V segment lost 4 bases, leaving 8 bases of the junction unmatched. The CDR3 extends over 15 amino acids. The CDR3 DNA follows: TGTGCCACCAGTGACCCGACAGGGGCCGGGAATGAGCAGTTCTTC. It yields the protein CATSDPTGAGNEQFF.

The V gene is TRBV5-1, the J gene TRBJ1-3; tentative D call: TRBD1 (6 bases). V lost 0 bases and J lost 0, with 10 bases in between. The CDR3 sequence is 16 residues long. CDR1 and CDR2 (germline): SGHRS, YFSETQ. The CDR3 nucleotides read TGCGCCAGCAGCTTGGAGACAGGACTCTCTGGAAACACCATATATTTT. This sequence encodes CASSLETGLSGNTIYF. Based on the CDR3 plus reference TRBV5-1 and TRBJ1-3, the full variable domain is KAGVTQTPRYLIKTRGQQVTLSCSPISGHRSVSWYQQTPGQGLQFLFEYFSETQRNKGNFPGRFSGRQFSNSRSEMNVSTLELGDSALYLCASSLETGLSGNTIYFGEGSWLTVV.

The V gene is TRBV30, the J gene TRBJ2-7; 9 bases map to TRBD2. The CDR3 has 14 residues. The J segment lost 0 bases and the V segment lost 5 bases, leaving 5 bases of the junction unmatched. Germline V gene lookup returns CDR1 GTSNPN and CDR2 SVGIG (reference sequence). The CDR3 DNA reads TGTGCCTGGGATCGCGGGGGGGGCTCCTACGAGCAGTACTTC. Protein: CAWDRGGGSYEQYF.

The chain uses TRBV19 and TRBJ1-2; TRBD1 might be the D (6 bases). The germline gives CDR1 LNHDA, CDR2 SQIVND (reference sequence). V was clipped by 6 bases and J by 4 bases, with 12 bases between them. The CDR3 runs to 13 residues. The CDR3 spells CASRRTEIYGYTF. The CDR3 DNA reads as TGTGCCAGTAGGAGGACAGAGATCTATGGCTACACCTTC.

The rearrangement joins TRBV9 to TRBJ2-7; 10 nucleotides align to TRBD1. Germline V CDR1 and CDR2: SGDLS, YYNGEE. V was clipped by 4 bases and J by 3 bases; unmatched bases: 7. This CDR3 spans 15 amino acids. CDR3 region: CASSPSGQGIYEQYF. CDR3 coding DNA: TGTGCCAGCAGCCCCTCGGGACAGGGGATCTACGAGCAGTACTTC.

The rearrangement uses TRBV28 and TRBJ1-6; 8 nucleotides align to TRBD1. The V and J ends lost 6 bases and 1 base, in that order; junction bases with no gene match: 5. Germline V gives CDR1 MDHEN, CDR2 SYDVKM. The CDR3 loop spans 16 amino acids. CDR3 amino acids: CASSLGQGSYNSPLHF. The CDR3 DNA is TGTGCCAGCAGCCTCGGACAGGGATCCTATAATTCACCCCTCCACTTT.

The gene calls are TRBV9 and TRBJ2-1, with TRBD2 matching over 11 bases. The CDR3 length is 20 residues. V dropped 3 bases and J dropped 7; count of bases not matched to a gene: 21. Germline assignment: CDR1 SGDLS and CDR2 YYNGEE. DNA of the CDR3: TGTGCCAGCAGCGCCGGGACAGGTCTTACTAGCGGGGGACCCCAGAATGAGCAGTTCTTC. Amino acids: CASSAGTGLTSGGPQNEQFF.

This clone was found a few times. This chain links TRBV18 with TRBJ1-2; TRBD1 is a possible D gene (6 bases). Trimming pared 0 bases from V and 4 bases from J, leaving 9 bases between. CDR1 and CDR2 from the germline V gene are KGHSH and LQKENI. The CDR3 sequence is 14 residues long. In nucleotides, the CDR3 is TGTGCCAGCTCACCACCGTTGGACAGCTATGGCTACACCTTC. Encoded protein: CASSPPLDSYGYTF.

The V gene is TRBV9, the J gene TRBJ1-2, with D possibly being TRBD1 (5 bases). The ends were cut back, 7 bases at V and 5 bases at J, with 15 bases in the middle. CDR1 and CDR2 from the germline V gene are SGDLS and YYNGEE. The CDR3 is made up of 13 amino acids. CDR3 in DNA: TGTGCCAGCGGGCGGGACGGGCTTTATGGCTACACCTTC. Translation: CASGRDGLYGYTF.

This clone was observed at least ten times. The chain employs TRBV13 and TRBJ2-3; TRBD2 agrees at 11 bases. The germline V gene encodes CDR1 PRHDT and CDR2 FYEKMQ (reference sequence). This CDR3 has 18 amino acids. The ends lost 5 bases at V and 6 bases at J; junction bases unmatched: 16. CDR3: CASSAQPGLAEGGDTQYF. The CDR3 DNA is TGTGCCAGCAGCGCACAGCCGGGACTAGCGGAAGGGGGTGATACGCAGTATTTT.

The chain has TRBV10-3 and TRBJ1-5; D might be TRBD1 (5 bases). Germline CDR1 and CDR2: ENHRY and SYGVKD. V was clipped by 4 bases and J by 5 bases, with 12 bases between them. The CDR3 consists of 14 residues. The CDR3 region has the DNA TGTGCCATCAGTGTAAGGGAAGGGGATCAGCCCCAGCATTTT. Residues: CAISVREGDQPQHF.

The chain recombines TRBV15 with TRBJ2-3, with 12 nucleotides matching TRBD1. The CDR3 loop spans 17 amino acids. Germline trimming cut 4 bases from V and 1 base from J; bases unmatched to any gene: 6. Germline assignment: CDR1 LNHNV and CDR2 YYDKDF (reference sequence). Here the CDR3 reads CATSTRDRGRGTDTQYF. Written as DNA, the CDR3 is TGTGCCACCAGCACTAGGGACAGGGGGCGAGGCACAGATACGCAGTATTTT.

Note on this clone: Other DNA sequences from this sample encode an identical CDR3 as well. The rearrangement uses TRBV5-6 and TRBJ2-7; 11 nucleotides agree with TRBD1. The trim removed 5 bases at V and 2 bases at J, leaving 0 bases unmatched. Germline V gives CDR1 SGHDT, CDR2 YYEEEE. This CDR3 spans 13 amino acids. CDR3 in DNA: TGTGCCAGCAGGGGACAGGGGGCCTACGAGCAGTACTTC. Translation: CASRGQGAYEQYF.

The J gene is TRBJ1-3, the V gene TRBV6-5, with TRBD1 as a possible D gene (5 bases). V lost 0 bases and J lost 5, with 8 bases in between. The CDR3 spans 14 residues. CDR1 and CDR2 (germline): MNHEY, SVGAGI. Here the CDR3 reads CASSYSEGRNTIYF. As DNA, the CDR3 is TGTGCCAGCAGTTACTCGGAGGGGAGAAACACCATATATTTT.

The rearrangement links TRBV10-1 to TRBJ1-5; 7 bases fit TRBD1. The V segment lost 3 bases and the J segment 0 bases; nucleotides outside the gene matches: 11. CDR1 and CDR2 (germline): WNHNN, SYGVQD (reference sequence). The CDR3 has 18 residues. CDR3 sequence reads: CASSDFVEGGGSNQPQHF. The CDR3 DNA reads TGCGCCAGCAGTGATTTCGTCGAAGGGGGCGGTAGCAATCAGCCCCAGCATTTT.

In its sample, this clone was seen a few times. J is TRBJ2-7 and V is TRBV5-1, with D possibly matching TRBD2 (5 bases). This CDR3 contains 13 residues. V lost 2 bases, J lost 6 bases, and 12 bases lay in between. Germline loops: CDR1 SGHRS, CDR2 YFSETQ. Written as DNA, the CDR3 is TGCGCCAGCAGCTTAGCAGGTCGGGGCGAGCAGTACTTC. Translated, it gives CASSLAGRGEQYF.

This chain connects TRBV5-1 to TRBJ1-2; 8 nucleotides match TRBD1. The CDR3 consists of 15 residues. Germline V gives CDR1 SGHRS, CDR2 YFSETQ. The trim removed 3 bases at V and 7 bases at J, leaving 11 bases unmatched. In DNA form, the CDR3 reads TGCGCCAGCAGCTGGACGACAGGGGAGGTTGGTGGCTACACCTTC. Its protein product is CASSWTTGEVGGYTF.

The V gene is TRBV5-1, the J gene TRBJ1-2; tentative D call: TRBD1 (6 bases). Looked up from germline, CDR1 is SGHRS and CDR2 is YFSETQ. CDR3 size: 13 residues. V lost 6 bases, J lost 0 bases, and 9 bases lay in between. The CDR3 nucleotides are TGCGCCAGCACCTCAGGGGCTAACTATGGCTACACCTTC. It encodes CASTSGANYGYTF. The whole variable domain, filled in from reference TRBV5-1 and TRBJ1-2, reads KAGVTQTPRYLIKTRGQQVTLSCSPISGHRSVSWYQQTPGQGLQFLFEYFSETQRNKGNFPGRFSGRQFSNSRSEMNVSTLELGDSALYLCASTSGANYGYTFGSGTRLTVV.

The V gene is TRBV18, the J gene TRBJ1-2; D perhaps matches TRBD1 (5 bases). The germline CDR1 and CDR2 sequences are KGHSH and LQKENI. V was cut by 0 bases and J by 5 bases, with 16 bases left in between. There are 16 residues in the CDR3. The DNA for the CDR3 is TGTGCCAGCTCACCACCGAGGCCCACAGGCGAATATGGCTACACCTTC. Amino acids: CASSPPRPTGEYGYTF.

V usage is TRBV28 and J usage is TRBJ2-6; 9 bases map to TRBD1. Germline loops: CDR1 MDHEN, CDR2 SYDVKM. Trimming took 3 bases from V and 0 from J; bases not matched to a gene: 6. The CDR3 has 18 amino acids. CDR3 residues: CASSLVGQGFSGANVLTF. The CDR3 nucleotides are TGTGCCAGCAGTTTGGTGGGACAGGGTTTCTCTGGGGCCAACGTCCTGACTTTC.

The J gene is TRBJ1-4, the V gene TRBV3-1 (or the pseudogene TRBV3-2); 8 nucleotides line up with TRBD1. Per germline, CDR1 LGHDT and CDR2 YNNKEL (reference sequence). The CDR3 has 12 amino acids. With V trimmed by 6 bases and J by 8 bases, 2 bases remained unmatched. The CDR3 DNA sequence: TGTGCCAGCAGGGACAGGGAGGAAAAACTGTTTTTT. Protein sequence: CASRDREEKLFF.

This clone has at least ten counts. V is TRBV2 and J is TRBJ2-7; tentatively, D is TRBD1 (6 bases). Trimming took off 6 bases at V and 0 bases at J, with 12 bases between the two ends. This CDR3 is built from 14 residues. Per the germline V gene, CDR1 is SNHLY and CDR2 is FYNNEI. The CDR3 bases are TGTGCCAGCAGGGCCAGGGACAACTCCTACGAGCAGTACTTC. It codes for CASRARDNSYEQYF. The full variable domain, rest sourced from reference TRBV2 and TRBJ2-7, is EPEVTQTPSHQVTQMGQEVILRCVPISNHLYFYWYRQILGQKVEFLVSFYNNEISEKSEIFDDQFSVERPDGSNFTLKIRSTKLEDSAMYFCASRARDNSYEQYFGPGTRLTVT.

The genes are TRBV5-1 and TRBJ2-1; 11 bases are shared with TRBD2. This CDR3 is built from 16 residues. The V and J ends lost 0 bases and 6 bases, in that order; junction bases with no gene match: 5. The V gene's germline CDR1 is SGHRS and CDR2 YFSETQ. CDR3 loop: CASSLDIAGGLNEQFF. For the CDR3, the DNA is TGCGCCAGCAGCTTGGATATAGCGGGGGGGCTCAATGAGCAGTTCTTC.